Listed below are T cell receptor beta chains from one sample, sequenced in a study of blood T cells in healthy people across ages. From the 5' RACE reads, TCRdb called clonotypes with MiXCR, one entry per CDR3 protein. This sample yields 800,000 to 1,300,000 distinct CDR3 sequences, of which 20% to 25% are seen a single time; less than 0.85% belongs to the top ten. These data were also filed under a second study, of T cells of mothers and their children.

Sequencing used blood. These receptors came from a girl between 2 and 10 years old in good health. The CDR3 runs from the conserved cysteine through the conserved F or W. The D gene is left open where the match is weak. Expanded clones get a size class; other rows say once, few or many, or leave the size out.

D	V	size	J	length	DNA	CDR3
.	TRBV7-8	once	TRBJ1-2	17	TGTGCCAGCAGCTTAGTGTCTATGATGGGAGTACAAGATGGCTACACCTTC	CASSLVSMMGVQDGYTF
.	TRBV20-1	.	TRBJ1-1	16	TGCAGTGCTAGAGGTTTCAACGGGCAGACGAACACTGAAGCTTTCTTT	CSARGFNGQTNTEAFF
TRBD1	TRBV6-1	once	TRBJ1-6	16	TGTGCCAGCAGTGAGGGGACAGGGTATTGGGATTCACCCCTCCACTTT	CASSEGTGYWDSPLHF
TRBD1	TRBV28	.	TRBJ1-5	16	TGTGCCAGCTGGGGACAGGGGCTCGAGAGATTACAGCCCCAGCATTTT	CASWGQGLERLQPQHF
.	TRBV5-5	.	TRBJ2-1	18	TGTGCCAGCAGCTGGGGTTTACTCGATGCGGACGGGGACAATGAGCAGTTCTTC	CASSWGLLDADGDNEQFF
.	TRBV5-4	few	TRBJ2-7	13	TGTGCCAGCAGCGCCCAACAGGGAAGGGAGCAGTACTTC	CASSAQQGREQYF
TRBD2	TRBV27	.	TRBJ2-7	14	TGTGCCAGCAGAACCTTGGCGGGGGGGTACGAGCAGTACTTC	CASRTLAGGYEQYF
.	TRBV29-1	few	TRBJ1-1	12	TGCAGCGTTCTTCAGGGTACCACTGAAGCTTTCTTT	CSVLQGTTEAFF
TRBD1	TRBV2	.	TRBJ2-2	14	TGTGCCAGCAGTCTTTGGACAGGGTCCGGGGAGCTGTTTTTT	CASSLWTGSGELFF
TRBD1	TRBV4-2	.	TRBJ1-4	17	TGTGCCAGCAGCCAGGTCCCGGGACAGGGCTTTAATGAAAAACTGTTTTTT	CASSQVPGQGFNEKLFF
.	TRBV29-1	.	TRBJ2-7	14	TGCAGCGTTGAAGATCGGCAGGGGAGCTACGAGCAGTACTTC	CSVEDRQGSYEQYF
.	TRBV13	few	TRBJ2-5	15	TGTGCCAGCAGCTACCCCGGGACCTCGGGGAAGACCCAGTACTTC	CASSYPGTSGKTQYF
.	TRBV20-1	few	TRBJ2-7	15	TGCAGTGCTAGACAAGAGCGTTGGGTCAACTACGAGCAGTACTTC	CSARQERWVNYEQYF
.	TRBV28	few	TRBJ2-5	13	TGTGCCAGCAGCCGCCCCATTGGGGAGACCCAGTACTTC	CASSRPIGETQYF
TRBD2	TRBV29-1	many	TRBJ2-1	13	TGCAGCGCAGAGGAGGGCGTGGGGACTAGCATATTCTTC	CSAEEGVGTSIFF
.	TRBV29-1	few	TRBJ2-7	13	TGCAGCGTTGAAGATCAGGCTACGAGGGAGCAGTACTTC	CSVEDQATREQYF
.	TRBV11-2	few	TRBJ1-6	16	TGTGCCAGCAGCTTAGTCCCAGCAGGGGTGAATTCACCCCTCCACTTT	CASSLVPAGVNSPLHF
.	TRBV2	.	TRBJ2-7	11	TGTGCCAGCGTTAGCTCCTACGAGCAGTACTTC	CASVSSYEQYF
.	TRBV3-1	.	TRBJ2-7	13	TGTGCCAGCAGCCAAGGGAATCTCTACGAGCAGTACTTC	CASSQGNLYEQYF
TRBD1	TRBV27	.	TRBJ2-7	15	TGTGCCAGCAGTTTAAGGACAGGGTCGGTCTACGAGCAGTACTTC	CASSLRTGSVYEQYF
.	TRBV6-1	.	TRBJ2-5	11	TGTGCCAGCAGTGACCAAGCGACCCAGTACTTC	CASSDQATQYF
.	TRBV6-5	.	TRBJ1-1	14	TGTGCCAGCACCTCCGGGGGGCAGGGCTCTGAAGCTTTCTTT	CASTSGGQGSEAFF
TRBD1	TRBV4-1	.	TRBJ2-7	17	TGCGCCAGCAGCCAAGAGTCGTACGGACAGGGGGCCTACGAGCAGTACTTC	CASSQESYGQGAYEQYF
.	TRBV3-1	few	TRBJ1-5	16	TGTGCCAGCAGCCAAGCCCAGGGCGGAGGCAATCAGCCCCAGCATTTT	CASSQAQGGGNQPQHF
.	TRBV13	few	TRBJ2-7	12	TGTGCCAGCAGCTCCAACCAGGACGAGCAGTACTTC	CASSSNQDEQYF
TRBD1	TRBV7-3	few	TRBJ2-5	17	TGTGCCAGCAGCCCTGGTATTGGACAGGGAGAGCAAGAGACCCAGTACTTC	CASSPGIGQGEQETQYF
TRBD2	TRBV12-5	.	TRBJ2-7	15	TGTGCTAGTGGCCCACTAGCGGGGGGCAGGGGCGAGCAGTACTTC	CASGPLAGGRGEQYF
.	TRBV29-1	.	TRBJ1-2	16	TGCAGCGTTGGTGCAGTGAAAAGGCATCCGCTATGGAGCTACACCTTC	CSVGAVKRHPLWSYTF
.	TRBV3-1	few	TRBJ2-5	14	TGTGCCAGCAGCCAAGATGTAGCCAGGGAGACCCAGTACTTC	CASSQDVARETQYF
.	TRBV5-6	few	TRBJ2-7	15	TGTGCCAGCAGCTTGACCCCTAGGGGAGTGACCGAGCAGTACTTC	CASSLTPRGVTEQYF
.	TRBV11-2	few	TRBJ2-3	16	.	CASKPTRDFGPDTQYF
.	TRBV7-2	.	TRBJ2-5	16	TGTGCCAGCAGCGTCGACATGACGGGGGCCCAAGAGACCCAGTACTTC	CASSVDMTGAQETQYF
.	TRBV4-3	few	TRBJ1-2	15	TGCGCCAGCAGCCAATGGGCAGAGGCTAACTATGGCTACACCTTC	CASSQWAEANYGYTF
.	TRBV27	.	TRBJ1-6	14	TGTGCCAGCAGTTGGGGGTATCGGGATTCACCCCTCCACTTT	CASSWGYRDSPLHF
.	TRBV6-5	.	TRBJ1-1	15	TGTGCCAGCAGTTACTCGACGCGTTTGAACACTGAAGCTTTCTTT	CASSYSTRLNTEAFF
TRBD1	TRBV11-2	few	TRBJ2-3	16	TGTGCCAGCAGCCTCCCACAGGGGTTTATTGCAGATACGCAGTATTTT	CASSLPQGFIADTQYF
TRBD1	TRBV7-3	.	TRBJ2-2	17	TGTGCCAGCAGCCTCGGCACCGGGACAGAGAACACTGGGGAGCTGTTTTTT	CASSLGTGTENTGELFF
.	TRBV7-2	few	TRBJ1-1	19	TGTGCCAGCAGCTTTAGCGGTGTAGGACAGTTTCCAAAGAACACTGAAGCTTTCTTT	CASSFSGVGQFPKNTEAFF
.	TRBV2	.	TRBJ2-3	14	TGTGCCAGCAGTGAACCGGGGGAAACAGATACGCAGTATTTT	CASSEPGETDTQYF
TRBD1	TRBV4-1	few	TRBJ1-4	15	TGCGCCAGCAGCCAACCGGGACAGGGGGTTGAAAAACTGTTTTTT	CASSQPGQGVEKLFF
.	TRBV5-5	.	TRBJ2-7	13	TGTGCCAGCAGCTATAATTGGGGCTACGAGCAGTACTTC	CASSYNWGYEQYF
.	TRBV27	.	TRBJ2-7	13	TGTGCCAGCAGTTTAACGGTGAAAAACGAGCAGTACTTC	CASSLTVKNEQYF
TRBD2	TRBV7-9	.	TRBJ2-1	13	TGTGCCAGCAGCTTAGTAGAGACGGGAGGGCAGTTCTTC	CASSLVETGGQFF
.	TRBV7-2	few	TRBJ2-1	11	TGTGCCGAGGGCGCGGGATATGAGCAGTTCTTC	CAEGAGYEQFF
.	TRBV13	.	TRBJ2-7	14	TGTGCCAGCAGCATGGGTGGGAGCTCCTACGAGCAGTACTTC	CASSMGGSSYEQYF
TRBD2	TRBV20-1	.	TRBJ2-7	15	TGCAGTGCTACCGGCGGGGAGGGACTGCGATACGAGCAGTACTTC	CSATGGEGLRYEQYF
TRBD1	TRBV5-1	few	TRBJ2-5	15	TGCGCCAGCAGCTTCCAGACAGGGGTAAGGAAGACCCAGTACTTC	CASSFQTGVRKTQYF
.	TRBV12-3/TRBV12-4	.	TRBJ1-5	15	TGTGCCAGCAGTTCCCGGCGGCTTTCCAATCAGCCCCAGCATTTT	CASSSRRLSNQPQHF
.	TRBV6-2/TRBV6-3	.	TRBJ1-6	11	TGTGCCAGCAGTTCGAGGAGAGCCCTCCACTTT	CASSSRRALHF
.	TRBV20-1	.	TRBJ1-3	15	TGCAGTGCTACCCCCCCAGGGGTCCCTGATGGCACCATATATTTT	CSATPPGVPDGTIYF
TRBD1	TRBV7-2	few	TRBJ1-3	15	TGTGCCAGCAGCTGGGGACAGCACTCTGGAAACACCATATATTTT	CASSWGQHSGNTIYF
TRBD2	TRBV20-1	.	TRBJ2-5	14	TGCAGTGCTAGAGTTCCGGGACTACAAGAGACCCAGTACTTC	CSARVPGLQETQYF
TRBD1	TRBV6-1	.	TRBJ2-7	15	TGTGCCAGCAGTGTGCCGGGACAGGGTCTCTACGAGCAGTACTTC	CASSVPGQGLYEQYF